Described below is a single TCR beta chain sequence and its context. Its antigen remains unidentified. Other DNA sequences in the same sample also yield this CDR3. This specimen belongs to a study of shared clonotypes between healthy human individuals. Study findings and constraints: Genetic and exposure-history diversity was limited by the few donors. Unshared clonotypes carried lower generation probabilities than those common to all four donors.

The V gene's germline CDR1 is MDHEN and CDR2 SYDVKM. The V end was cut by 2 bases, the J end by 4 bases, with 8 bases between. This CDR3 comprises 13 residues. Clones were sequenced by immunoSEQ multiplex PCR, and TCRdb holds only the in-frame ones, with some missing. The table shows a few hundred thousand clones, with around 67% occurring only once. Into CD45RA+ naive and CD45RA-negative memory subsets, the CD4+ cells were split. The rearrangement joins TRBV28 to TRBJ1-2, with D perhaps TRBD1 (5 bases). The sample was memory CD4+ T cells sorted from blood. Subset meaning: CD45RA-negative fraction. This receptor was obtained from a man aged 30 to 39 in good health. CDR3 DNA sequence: TGTGCCAGCAGTTTAGGCCAGGGCTATGGCTACACCTTC. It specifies CASSLGQGYGYTF.